This T cell receptor beta chain was captured in a study of Ad26.COV2.S vaccination and SARS-CoV-2 variants. Study overall: Recipients of Ad26.COV2.S got it intramuscularly, once or twice 56 days apart. Study-level results: Vaccinees and placebo recipients showed similar non-spike TCR breadth.

Note on this clone: Its antigen is undetermined.

As for treatment: some 19 received Ad26.COV2.S at low or high dose, single or two shots; roughly 5 received placebo; per-sample allocation not given. Collection of samples fell on day 63 after the first vaccine or placebo injection. Boston provided a donor who was an adult aged 18-55 years. Its platform was an Ad26 vector, and its expressed antigen was Wuhan-strain SARS-CoV-2 spike. Sequencing used immunoSEQ multiplex PCR; TCRdb keeps in-frame clones, though not all of them. The sample has a few hundred thousand clones, approximately 88% seen once. The receptor's source is a person aged 18 to 65 who received the Ad26.COV2.S COVID-19 vaccine or a placebo. The source was peripheral blood, collected in a trial of Ad26.COV2.S vaccine versus placebo.

CDR3 DNA: TGTGCCACTCACCTCAGTGTGGGGACAGGGGGCGTCAGCACAGATACGCAGTATTTT. This gives the protein CATHLSVGTGGVSTDTQYF. This chain joins TRBV7-9 and TRBJ2-3; 12 nucleotides agree with TRBD1. The CDR3 spans 19 residues. Trimming took 10 bases from V and 0 from J; bases not matched to a gene: 17. Germline assignment: CDR1 SEHNR and CDR2 FQNEAQ (reference sequence).